These 20 T cell receptor beta chains originate from one sample sequenced in a study of tissue T cells after allogeneic stem cell transplantation. Steroid-refractory graft-versus-host disease after allogeneic hematopoietic cell transplant qualified adults for prospective research-autopsy enrollment. Here immunoSEQ multiplex PCR was the method, and the copy in TCRdb shows in-frame clones only, minus some. This table holds 2,500 to 3,000 clones, 60% to 70% found once. Sequences were derived from duodenal tissue, sampled at autopsy. These receptors were obtained from a male patient of 60 years or more with steroid-refractory graft-versus-host disease after an allogeneic stem cell transplant. Some of the T cells may derive from the graft donor.

The V gene is TRBV11-3, the J gene TRBJ2-1; D not resolved. Germline CDR1 SGHNT, CDR2 YENEEA. Trimming left V 6 bases short and J 0 bases short, with 9 bases between. This CDR3 has 14 amino acids. This CDR3 reads CASSPAPSYNEQFF. CDR3 bases: TGTGCCAGCAGTCCAGCCCCCTCCTACAATGAGCAGTTCTTC.

The rearrangement links TRBV7-2 to TRBJ1-2; TRBD1 agrees at 7 bases. The CDR3 extends over 18 amino acids. Germline trimming cut 5 bases from V and 3 bases from J; bases unmatched to any gene: 18. CDR1 is SGHTA and CDR2 is FQGNSA in the germline V gene. For the CDR3, the DNA is TGTGCCAGCAGCCAAAGCCCGACAGGGTACGGGATCGACTATGGCTACACCTTC. Its protein is CASSQSPTGYGIDYGYTF.

This clone was counted between two and nine times. The chain uses TRBV10-3 and TRBJ1-1; perhaps TRBD1 as D (5 bases). Germline loops: CDR1 ENHRY, CDR2 SYGVKD. Trimming left V 8 bases short and J 0 bases short, with 13 bases between. There are 14 residues in the CDR3. The CDR3 bases are TGTGCCATCGGGGTGGGGCGGGTGAACACTGAAGCTTTCTTT. Protein sequence: CAIGVGRVNTEAFF.

The gene calls are TRBV6-5 and TRBJ1-4; D is uncertain. Trimming took 2 bases from V and 4 from J, leaving 14 bases between them. Germline CDR1 and CDR2: MNHEY and SVGAGI. CDR3 length equals 16 residues. The chain's CDR3 is CASSYREGEDNEKLFF. The DNA for the CDR3 is TGTGCCAGCAGTTACCGAGAGGGTGAAGATAATGAAAAACTGTTTTTT.

V and J are TRBV5-1 and TRBJ2-3; TRBD1 matches 10 bases. The CDR3 has 15 amino acids. Trimming at V came to 3 bases and at J to 10 bases, leaving 11 bases not matched to a gene. CDR1 SGHRS and CDR2 YFSETQ come from the germline V gene. CDR3 sequence: CASSSGTGEVSAQYF. The CDR3 nucleotides read TGCGCCAGCAGCTCCGGGACAGGGGAGGTTAGCGCGCAGTATTTT.

The V call is TRBV5-1, the J call TRBJ1-3; 7 bases match TRBD1. Germline trimming cut 4 bases from V and 0 bases from J; bases unmatched to any gene: 10. The CDR3 length is 17 residues. CDR1 is SGHRS and CDR2 is YFSETQ in the germline V gene. DNA of the CDR3: TGCGCCAGCAGCGCGGGGACAGTGTGGAACTCTGGAAACACCATATATTTT. Encoded protein: CASSAGTVWNSGNTIYF.

V is TRBV19 and J is TRBJ2-7; 9 bases map to TRBD1. The CDR3 runs to 15 residues. V shed 3 bases and J 7 bases; nucleotides not matched to a gene: 10. Germline V gene data show CDR1 as LNHDA and CDR2 as SQIVND (reference sequence). Here the CDR3 reads CASSIWGTGKREQYF. The DNA of the CDR3 is TGTGCCAGTAGTATCTGGGGGACAGGGAAACGGGAGCAGTACTTC.

The chain couples TRBV9 to TRBJ2-5, with TRBD1 matching over 8 bases. Trimming took 4 bases from V and 10 from J; bases not matched to a gene: 15. This CDR3 is built from 15 residues. Germline values: CDR1 SGDLS, CDR2 YYNGEE. The CDR3 DNA reads TGTGCCAGCAGCTCCCAATCCGGGACAGGTATTGTCCAGTACTTC. This gives the protein CASSSQSGTGIVQYF.

The chain joins TRBV18 to TRBJ2-3; TRBD2 aligns across 8 bases. Germline trimming cut 4 bases from V and 6 bases from J; bases unmatched to any gene: 12. Germline assignment: CDR1 KGHSH and CDR2 LQKENI. The CDR3 is made up of 16 amino acids. The CDR3 sequence: CASSHTRGAGVDTQYF. CDR3 in DNA: TGTGCCAGCTCACACACGCGGGGGGCCGGAGTGGATACGCAGTATTTT.

The chain couples TRBV19 to TRBJ1-3; no definite D call. Trimming took off 5 bases at V and 1 base at J, with 3 bases between the two ends. The CDR3 runs 12 residues. Germline CDR1 LNHDA, CDR2 SQIVND (reference sequence). The CDR3 sequence: CASSGSGNTIYF. In DNA, the CDR3 is TGTGCCAGTAGTGGTTCTGGAAACACCATATATTTT. Full variable domain (rest looked up from reference TRBV19 and TRBJ1-3): DGGITQSPKYLFRKEGQNVTLSCEQNLNHDAMYWYRQDPGQGLRLIYYSQIVNDFQKGDIAEGYSVSREKKESFPLTVTSAQKNPTAFYLCASSGSGNTIYFGEGSWLTVV.

A note on this clone: The same CDR3 also results from other DNA sequences found in this sample. V is TRBV7-9 and J is TRBJ1-5; D gene unclear. The V and J ends lost 1 base and 6 bases respectively, with 4 bases between them. The CDR3 consists of 12 residues. The germline V gene has CDR1 SEHNR and CDR2 FQNEAQ (reference sequence). The CDR3 loop is CASSLGTQPQHF. Written as DNA, the CDR3 is TGTGCCAGCAGCTTAGGAACTCAGCCCCAGCATTTT.

The rearrangement links TRBV5-5 to TRBJ2-7, with D possibly matching TRBD1 (6 bases). This CDR3 contains 14 residues. Between the trimmed V and J ends, which lost 1 base and 2 bases, there was a span of 10 bases. Germline CDR1 is SGHKS and CDR2 is YYEKEE (reference sequence). The CDR3, as DNA: TGTGCCAGCAGCTTGTGGGACACCACCTACGAGCAGTACTTC. This sequence encodes CASSLWDTTYEQYF. Full variable domain (missing parts from reference TRBV5-5 and TRBJ2-7): DAGVTQSPTHLIKTRGQQVTLRCSPISGHKSVSWYQQVLGQGPQFIFQYYEKEERGRGNFPDRFSARQFPNYSSELNVNALLLGDSALYLCASSLWDTTYEQYFGPGTRLTVT.

The chain combines TRBV7-9 with TRBJ1-5; D ambiguous. Germline assignment: CDR1 SEHNR and CDR2 FQNEAQ (reference sequence). The CDR3 is made up of 14 amino acids. With 3 bases removed from V and 7 bases from J, the gap between germline ends came to 13 bases. The CDR3 DNA reads as TGTGCCAGCAGCTTCGACGGGCTATACCAGCCCCAGCATTTT. This gives the protein CASSFDGLYQPQHF.

The chain recombines TRBV4-2 with TRBJ2-4, with 10 bases matching TRBD2. V shed 5 bases and J 9 bases; nucleotides not matched to a gene: 7. Germline CDR1 LGHNA, CDR2 YNFKEQ. This CDR3 is 14 amino acids long. The CDR3 DNA follows: TGTGCCAGCAGCTTAAGCGGGGGGGCGGCCATTCAGTACTTC. It codes for CASSLSGGAAIQYF.

J is TRBJ2-2 and V is TRBV27; maybe TRBD2 (7 bases). The CDR3 is 18 amino acids. V lost 3 bases and J 7 bases, leaving 24 bases between the germline ends. Germline CDR1 reads MNHEY; CDR2 reads SMNVEV (reference sequence). The CDR3 DNA reads as TGTGCCAGCAGTTTGGGGGTTGTGGCGGGGGCCCCCGGCGGGGAGCTGTTTTTT. It codes for CASSLGVVAGAPGGELFF.

The CDR3 DNA reads as TGTGCCAGCAGTGTATTGACGCCTGGTAGGTCACCCCTCCACTTT. Translating it yields CASSVLTPGRSPLHF. The genes are TRBV2 and TRBJ1-6; no firm D call. Between the trimmed V and J ends, which lost 4 bases and 10 bases, there was a span of 17 bases. In germline, CDR1 is SNHLY, CDR2 FYNNEI. This CDR3 has 15 amino acids.

V and J are TRBV5-6 and TRBJ1-2; tentative D call: TRBD1 (5 bases). The V gene's germline CDR1 is SGHDT and CDR2 YYEEEE. The CDR3 sequence is 14 residues long. V was shortened by 2 bases and J by 4 bases, with 12 bases between the two germline ends. Here the CDR3 DNA reads TGTGCCAGCAGCTTTGGAGGGGTCCTCTATGGCTACACCTTC. Amino acids: CASSFGGVLYGYTF.

The sample holds a few counts of this clone. This CDR3 is CASSLIGPKTEKLFF. The CDR3 DNA is TGTGCCAGCAGCTTGATCGGCCCGAAGACTGAAAAACTGTTTTTT. The chain carries TRBV5-6 and TRBJ1-4; D unclear. The CDR3 totals 15 residues. The germline gives CDR1 SGHDT, CDR2 YYEEEE. Trimming shortened V by 1 base and J by 7 bases, and 14 bases separated the two germline ends.

The chain has TRBV5-1 and TRBJ2-2, with no clear D. Germline V CDR1 and CDR2: SGHRS, YFSETQ. With 2 bases removed from V and 4 bases from J, the gap between germline ends came to 12 bases. This CDR3 contains 15 residues. The CDR3 coding sequence is TGCGCCAGCAGCTTAGCTACCACGGCCACCGGGGAGCTGTTTTTT. Its translation: CASSLATTATGELFF.

This chain links TRBV20-1 with TRBJ2-7; no definite D call. The CDR3 consists of 11 residues. The germline CDR1 and CDR2 sequences are DFQATT and SNEGSKA (reference sequence). The V end lost 5 bases, the J end lost 3 bases, and 8 bases lay between the germline ends. The CDR3 reads CSAYSNYEQYF. For the CDR3, the DNA is TGCAGTGCTTACAGCAACTACGAGCAGTACTTC.